These 14 T cell receptor beta chains share one sample of origin, sequenced in a study of T cells in Graves' hyperthyroidism and ophthalmopathy. Amplification targeted TCR beta CDR3 regions from RNA transcripts. A first-round RT-PCR of the TCR CDR3 used the HTBI primer set. TCRdb passed the multiplex PCR reads through MiXCR, listing each CDR3 protein once. The table has 560,000 or so distinct CDR3 sequences, approximately 44% seen once. Specimen: peripheral blood or thyroid tissue (not recorded which). These receptors all come from a woman in her late teens or twenties with Graves' hyperthyroidism.

The rearrangement links TRBV7-2 to TRBJ2-3; D uncertain. Germline V gene data show CDR1 as SGHTA and CDR2 as FQGNSA. The CDR3 is 12 amino acids. V was shortened by 4 bases and J by 2 bases, with 4 bases between the two germline ends. The CDR3 loop is CASSYDTDTQYF. CDR3 DNA sequence: TGTGCCAGCAGCTACGACACAGATACGCAGTATTTT.

The genes are TRBV24-1 and TRBJ2-5; D may be TRBD2 (5 bases). This CDR3 is built from 14 residues. From germline, CDR1 is KGHDR and CDR2 SFDVKD. V was shortened by 2 bases and J by 2 bases, with 8 bases between the two germline ends. DNA of the CDR3: TGTGCCACCAGTGATTCTACGGGGCAAGAGACCCAGTACTTC. This translates into CATSDSTGQETQYF.

The V and J genes are TRBV16 and TRBJ1-2, with D uncertain. This CDR3 contains 14 residues. The germline V gene encodes CDR1 KGHSY and CDR2 FQNENV. V lost 2 bases and J lost 3, with 10 bases in between. As DNA, the CDR3 is TGTGCCAGCAGCCAAAATACGGCCGACTATGGCTACACCTTC. It specifies CASSQNTADYGYTF.

This chain joins TRBV19 and TRBJ2-7, with D perhaps matching TRBD1 (6 bases). This CDR3 is built from 14 residues. The V gene's germline CDR1 is LNHDA and CDR2 SQIVND (reference sequence). V gave up 9 bases and J gave up 0 bases, with 15 bases separating them. The CDR3 is CASTDRPFSYEQYF. The CDR3 DNA sequence: TGTGCCAGCACCGACAGGCCTTTCTCCTACGAGCAGTACTTC.

At least ten counts were recorded for this clonotype. This rearrangement joins TRBV2 to TRBJ1-6; 9 bases are a match to TRBD1. J gave up 9 bases and V 10 bases, and 7 bases lay outside the gene matches. There are 13 residues in the CDR3. In germline, CDR1 is SNHLY, CDR2 FYNNEI. The CDR3 here is CATQGQGFSPLHF. Here the CDR3 DNA reads TGTGCCACCCAAGGACAGGGGTTTTCACCCCTCCACTTT.

This clonotype showed up just a few times. This sequence joins TRBV2 and TRBJ2-7, with D perhaps matching TRBD2 (5 bases). The CDR3 sequence is 14 residues long. V dropped 5 bases and J dropped 6 bases, with 17 bases sitting between them. Germline values: CDR1 SNHLY, CDR2 FYNNEI. CDR3 in DNA: TGTGCCAGCAGTTACTCGCAACTAGAAGGCGAGCAGTACTTC. Its translation: CASSYSQLEGEQYF.

The chain combines TRBV7-2 with TRBJ2-6; D is ambiguous. The CDR3 is made up of 14 amino acids. The V and J ends lost 5 bases and 4 bases respectively, with 9 bases between them. In germline, CDR1 is SGHTA, CDR2 FQGNSA. The CDR3 spells CASSQDTGANVLTF. CDR3 DNA sequence: TGTGCCAGCAGCCAAGATACAGGGGCCAACGTCCTGACTTTC. The variable domain in full, completed from reference TRBV7-2 and TRBJ2-6, reads GAGVSQSPSNKVTEKGKDVELRCDPISGHTALYWYRQSLGQGLEFLIYFQGNSAPDKSGLPSDRFSAERTGGSVSTLTIQRTQQEDSAVYLCASSQDTGANVLTFGAGSRLTVL.

This clonotype was detected ten times or more. The J gene is TRBJ1-6, the V gene TRBV9; weak D call: TRBD1 (5 bases). Germline CDR1 SGDLS, CDR2 YYNGEE. The length of the CDR3 is 14 residues. The V end lost 3 bases, the J end lost 7 bases, and 11 bases lay between the germline ends. The chain's CDR3 is CASSEGDANSPLHF. The CDR3 DNA sequence: TGTGCCAGCAGCGAAGGGGACGCGAATTCACCCCTCCACTTT.

This clonotype was observed once. CDR3 nucleotide sequence: TGCAGTGGGGAGGCGGGAGACGAGCAGTACTTC. As protein: CSGEAGDEQYF. V and J are TRBV20-1 and TRBJ2-7, with TRBD2 matching 7 bases. Germline values: CDR1 DFQATT, CDR2 SNEGSKA (reference sequence). J gave up 5 bases and V 7 bases, and 5 bases lay outside the gene matches. This CDR3 comprises 11 residues.

This clonotype appeared many times. The chain carries TRBV7-3 and TRBJ2-2; 9 positions agree with TRBD2. With 3 bases clipped from V and 2 bases from J, the junction kept 1 base outside the gene matches. Germline loops: CDR1 SGHTA, CDR2 FQGTGA. This CDR3 comprises 15 residues. CDR3 in amino acids: CASSLGTSNTGELFF. CDR3 coding DNA: TGTGCCAGCAGCTTGGGGACTAGCAACACCGGGGAGCTGTTTTTT.

This clonotype occurred a few times. The rearrangement joins TRBV7-2 to TRBJ2-7; TRBD2 matches 7 bases. Germline V gives CDR1 SGHTA, CDR2 FQGNSA. The junction had 2 bases not matched to a gene; V was cut back by 8 bases and J by 4 bases. The CDR3 sequence is 11 residues long. CDR3: CASGEGYEQYF. The CDR3 DNA is TGTGCCAGCGGGGAGGGGTACGAGCAGTACTTC.

This chain joins TRBV19 and TRBJ2-7, with 9 bases fitting TRBD2. The germline V gene has CDR1 LNHDA and CDR2 SQIVND (reference sequence). This CDR3 is built from 14 residues. Losses at the gene ends were 3 bases for V and 2 bases for J; bases not matched to a gene: 2. CDR3 sequence reads: CASSMVAGAYEQYF. DNA of the CDR3: TGTGCCAGTAGTATGGTAGCGGGAGCCTACGAGCAGTACTTC.

This chain links TRBV10-3 with TRBJ1-5, with D unclear. Germline CDR1 and CDR2: ENHRY and SYGVKD. The CDR3 spans 13 residues. V shed 10 bases and J shed 6 bases, with 16 bases lying between them. The DNA of the CDR3 is TGTGCCAGCAGCCGACGTAGTACTCAGCCCCAGCATTTT. Amino acids: CASSRRSTQPQHF.

Here the CDR3 DNA reads TGTGCCAGCAGCTGGGAATGGGGAAAAGAGACCCAGTACTTC. Translation: CASSWEWGKETQYF. The chain joins TRBV7-2 to TRBJ2-5; D gene unclear. Germline CDR1 and CDR2: SGHTA and FQGNSA. The CDR3 is 14 amino acids. Trimming removed 4 bases at V and 3 bases at J, with 12 bases between.